This T cell receptor (beta chain) was sequenced in a study of T cells after yellow fever vaccination. A process of 5'RACE template switching, which added a universal primer site and UMIs, was used to make TCR cDNA. TCRdb reprocessed the 5' RACE reads with MiXCR, giving one entry per CDR3 protein. The sample lists under 550,000 distinct CDR3 sequences, 20% to 25% occurring once. There are a few counts of this clonotype. The antigen is not known. Findings of the study overall: Peak timing came faster in the weaker secondary response, day 5 versus 15. CD4 and CD8 compartments shared a small share of clonotypes.

The V gene lost 4 bases and the J gene lost 10 bases, with 18 bases spanning the gap. The CDR3 contains 14 residues. Per germline, CDR1 SGHRS and CDR2 YFSETQ. The clonotype comes from a man younger than 35 who received the YFV17D yellow fever vaccine. The sequencing used PBMCs, collected around 3 weeks after the first yellow fever vaccination. The gene calls are TRBV5-1 and TRBJ2-1, with D possibly being TRBD1 (5 bases). DNA for the CDR3: TGCGCCAGCAGCCCTTACACAGGAAGGGGCGAGCAGTTCTTC. Its translation: CASSPYTGRGEQFF.